The 12 T cell receptor beta chains in this list originate from one sample, sequenced in a study of cytotoxic CD8 clonotypes in ibrutinib-treated CLL. Sequenced by immunoSEQ multiplex PCR; TCRdb stores in-frame clones only, minus some. The table includes approximately 150,000 clones, about 88% detected once. Source: PBMCs, taken at disease progression, from a patient treated with ibrutinib. Receptors originate from a human donor with chronic lymphocytic leukemia.

This chain connects TRBV9 to TRBJ2-3, with TRBD2 matching 14 bases. Unmatched junction bases numbered 12, after V lost 7 bases and J lost 8 bases. Germline CDR1 SGDLS, CDR2 YYNGEE. CDR3 length equals 16 residues. The CDR3 protein is CASAAGLAGVGGTQYF. The CDR3 bases are TGTGCCAGCGCCGCGGGACTAGCGGGAGTCGGAGGTACGCAGTATTTT.

The genes are TRBV6-5 and TRBJ2-1, with a weak D call TRBD2 (7 bases). V lost 4 bases, J lost 9 bases, and 13 bases lay in between. This CDR3 contains 13 residues. The germline CDR1 and CDR2 sequences are MNHEY and SVGAGI. CDR3 sequence (DNA): TGTGCCAGCAGTTTCGGGGGGCTGGGTGAGCAGTTCTTC. It yields the protein CASSFGGLGEQFF.

The V and J genes are TRBV7-9 and TRBJ2-7; 9 bases fit TRBD2. The CDR3 is 13 amino acids. CDR1 is SEHNR and CDR2 is FQNEAQ in the germline V gene (reference sequence). After removal of 8 bases from V and 3 bases from J, the junction contained 5 bases not matched to a gene. This CDR3 reads CASLREGHYEQYF. The CDR3 nucleotides are TGTGCCAGCCTGCGGGAGGGCCACTACGAGCAGTACTTC.

The chain links TRBV5-1 to TRBJ2-2, with D unclear. The CDR3 consists of 15 residues. V was pared by 3 bases and J by 4 bases, with 13 bases between. CDR1 and CDR2 (germline): SGHRS, YFSETQ. The CDR3 DNA sequence: TGCGCCAGCAGCTCCTTATACGGGCCCACCGGGGAGCTGTTTTTT. It specifies CASSSLYGPTGELFF.

The CDR3 here is CATAQGRQSNQPQHF. The CDR3 DNA reads as TGTGCCACCGCCCAAGGAAGACAGAGCAATCAGCCCCAGCATTTT. The chain employs TRBV6-1 and TRBJ1-5, with D tentatively TRBD1 (5 bases). This CDR3 contains 15 residues. V lost 10 bases, J lost 1 base, and 17 bases lay in between. CDR1 is MNHNS, CDR2 SASEGT, per germline.

This clone was seen many times. CDR3 bases: TGTGCCATCAGTGAGTCCCGGCAGACACCCAAGAACACTGAAGCTTTCTTT. This translates into CAISESRQTPKNTEAFF. The gene calls are TRBV10-3 and TRBJ1-1, with D unresolved. Germline V CDR1 and CDR2: ENHRY, SYGVKD. The V end was cut by 0 bases, the J end by 1 base, with 15 bases between. The CDR3 spans 17 residues.

The chain recombines TRBV10-1 with TRBJ1-2; D is unresolved. Germline-derived CDR1 and CDR2 are WNHNN and SYGVQD (reference sequence). This CDR3 spans 17 amino acids. The V end was cut by 3 bases, the J end by 6 bases, with 23 bases between. CDR3 nucleotides: TGCGCCAGCAGTGAACAACGGACGGTAGGGTTGGAAGATGGCTACACCTTC. This encodes CASSEQRTVGLEDGYTF.

The V gene is TRBV4-1, the J gene TRBJ1-2; 9 bases align to TRBD1. The germline V gene encodes CDR1 MGHRA and CDR2 YSYEKL. This CDR3 comprises 13 residues. The V gene end was trimmed by 4 bases and the J gene end by 3 bases; junction bases not matched to a gene: 0. The CDR3 sequence is CASSRQGDYGYTF. DNA for the CDR3: TGCGCCAGCAGCCGACAGGGGGACTATGGCTACACCTTC.

For the CDR3, the DNA is TGCGCCAGCAGCTTGCGTGGCTTATCTGCGGGACTGAGCTCCTACAATGAGCAGTTCTTC. Encoded protein: CASSLRGLSAGLSSYNEQFF. The chain employs TRBV5-1 and TRBJ2-1; possible D gene TRBD2, 6 bases. The CDR3 loop spans 20 amino acids. The ends were cut back, 1 base at V and 0 bases at J, with 23 bases in the middle. The germline CDR1 and CDR2 sequences are SGHRS and YFSETQ.

This chain uses TRBV13 with TRBJ1-2; no reliable D call. The CDR3 is 15 amino acids. The germline V gene encodes CDR1 PRHDT and CDR2 FYEKMQ (reference sequence). Trimming stripped 0 bases from V and 0 bases from J, with 8 bases between. CDR3 region: CASSLGRAANYGYTF. DNA of the CDR3: TGTGCCAGCAGCTTAGGCCGTGCAGCTAACTATGGCTACACCTTC.

The chain uses TRBV7-3 and TRBJ2-2; D call uncertain. CDR3 length: 14 amino acids. In germline, CDR1 is SGHTA, CDR2 FQGTGA. The V and J ends lost 1 base and 1 base respectively, with 4 bases between them. The CDR3 loop reads CASSLKMNTGELFF. The CDR3 DNA reads as TGTGCCAGCAGCTTAAAAATGAACACCGGGGAGCTGTTTTTT.

The genes are TRBV9 and TRBJ2-1, with 8 bases lining up with TRBD1. The CDR3 runs to 16 residues. Losses at the gene ends were 5 bases for V and 6 bases for J; bases not matched to a gene: 13. Germline loops: CDR1 SGDLS, CDR2 YYNGEE. CDR3 DNA: TGTGCCAGCAGTAAGTCTGGGCAGGGGGCTGTCAATGAGCAGTTCTTC. Its protein is CASSKSGQGAVNEQFF. The whole variable domain, remainder taken from reference TRBV9 and TRBJ2-1, is DSGVTQTPKHLITATGQRVTLRCSPRSGDLSVYWYQQSLDQGLQFLIQYYNGEERAKGNILERFSAQQFPDLHSELNLSSLELGDSALYFCASSKSGQGAVNEQFFGPGTRLTVL.